The next 3 T cell receptor beta chains were all read from a single sample in a study of post-analysis software for immune sequencing data. Study-level results: When patients were compared with controls, about five TRBV segments were more frequent, TRBV5-6, TRBV5-1 and TRBV20-1 among them.

The antigens for these receptors are not known. Every TCR beta cDNA library bore unique molecular identifiers. TCRdb recomputed calls from the PCR reads with MiXCR, one row per CDR3 protein. The data contain about 200,000 distinct CDR3 sequences, roughly 30% of them singletons. Sequenced sample: blood. The receptors originated from a girl between 2 and 17 years old with multiple sclerosis.

At least ten counts were recorded for this clonotype. The chain couples TRBV7-2 to TRBJ1-2; no definite D call. The CDR3 is 14 residues long. Germline V gene lookup returns CDR1 SGHTA and CDR2 FQGNSA. V was pared by 1 base and J by 3 bases, with 9 bases between. The CDR3 DNA follows: TGTGCCAGCAGCTTAGGGGGATACGACTATGGCTACACCTTC. Amino acids: CASSLGGYDYGYTF. The whole variable domain, remainder taken from reference TRBV7-2 and TRBJ1-2, is GAGVSQSPSNKVTEKGKDVELRCDPISGHTALYWYRQSLGQGLEFLIYFQGNSAPDKSGLPSDRFSAERTGGSVSTLTIQRTQQEDSAVYLCASSLGGYDYGYTFGSGTRLTVV.

This clonotype was found a few times. This rearrangement joins TRBV6-6 to TRBJ2-1; 7 nucleotides agree with TRBD2. CDR1 is MNHNY, CDR2 SVGAGI, per germline (reference sequence). With 6 bases clipped from V and 8 bases from J, the junction kept 16 bases outside the gene matches. The CDR3 is 16 residues long. The CDR3 loop reads CASSLFRGLGRYEQFF. CDR3 DNA sequence: TGTGCCAGCAGCCTCTTTCGAGGACTAGGAAGGTATGAGCAGTTCTTC.

Regarding this clonotype: At one end, the junction sequence differs from germline, possibly due to a read error. The chain links TRBV28 to TRBJ2-5; 8 positions match TRBD2. Germline CDR1 MDHEN, CDR2 SYDVKM. The CDR3 covers 16 residues. The CDR3 loop is CASSKLLAGPQGTQYF. The CDR3, as DNA: TGTGCCAGCTCAAAGCTGCTAGCGGGCCCCCAAGGGACCCAGTACTTC.